This T cell receptor (beta chain) originates from a study of human T cells and chemical hapten exposure. The study, taken as a whole, reports: Alopecia was present in the donors, so their immune response may differ from healthy people's. Positively correlated with patch test score were the counts of PT1 expanded TCRs.

Time point denoted: patch test 2, 6 weeks after DPC sensitization. Treatment denoted: therapeutic diphenylcyclopropenone sensitization with weekly scalp DPC. The total RNA was obtained from whole blood that was not fractionated. This clonotype was seen a few times. Its target is unknown. The study's library attached unique molecular identifiers to single cDNA molecules. In TCRdb, the RACE reads were re-called with MiXCR into one record per CDR3 protein. The table includes 95,000 or so distinct CDR3 sequences, roughly an eighth detected once. This sequence originates from a woman aged 40 to 50 with alopecia areata. Some clones in this sample may be carry-over from other donors' samples. This sample comprised whole blood, obtained in connection with sensitization to the hapten diphenylcyclopropenone (DPC).

CDR3 nucleotide sequence: TGTGCCAGCAGCGTATCTTGGGAAACCCCGTTCTTC. Protein sequence: CASSVSWETPFF. This chain connects TRBV9 to TRBJ2-1, with unresolved D. The CDR3 consists of 12 residues. V lost 1 base and J 15 bases, leaving 14 bases between the germline ends. Germline V gene sequence: CDR1 SGDLS, CDR2 YYNGEE.